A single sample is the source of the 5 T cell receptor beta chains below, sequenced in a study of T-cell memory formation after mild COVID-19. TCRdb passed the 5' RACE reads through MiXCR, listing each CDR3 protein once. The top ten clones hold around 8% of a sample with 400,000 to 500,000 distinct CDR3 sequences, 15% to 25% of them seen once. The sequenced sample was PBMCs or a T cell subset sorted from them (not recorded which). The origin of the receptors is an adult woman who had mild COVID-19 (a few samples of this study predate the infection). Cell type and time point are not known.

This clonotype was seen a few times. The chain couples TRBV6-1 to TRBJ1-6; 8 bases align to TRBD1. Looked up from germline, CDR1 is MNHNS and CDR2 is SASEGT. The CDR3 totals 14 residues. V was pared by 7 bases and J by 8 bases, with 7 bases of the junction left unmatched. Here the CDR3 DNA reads TGTGCCAGCAATCGGGACAGGCACGATTCACCCCTCCACTTT. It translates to CASNRDRHDSPLHF.

CDR3 DNA: TGTGCCATCAGTGAGTCCGGGGGTTGGCAAGAGACCCAGTACTTC. Translating it yields CAISESGGWQETQYF. The chain combines TRBV10-3 with TRBJ2-5, with D possibly TRBD2 on 6 matching bases. The V and J ends lost 0 bases and 2 bases respectively, with 10 bases between them. The CDR3 spans 15 residues. Germline CDR1 ENHRY, CDR2 SYGVKD.

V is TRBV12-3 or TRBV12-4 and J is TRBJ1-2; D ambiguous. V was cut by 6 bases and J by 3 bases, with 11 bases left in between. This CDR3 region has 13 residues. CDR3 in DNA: TGTGCCAGCAGCCCAGGACGGTACTATGGCTACACCTTC. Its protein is CASSPGRYYGYTF.

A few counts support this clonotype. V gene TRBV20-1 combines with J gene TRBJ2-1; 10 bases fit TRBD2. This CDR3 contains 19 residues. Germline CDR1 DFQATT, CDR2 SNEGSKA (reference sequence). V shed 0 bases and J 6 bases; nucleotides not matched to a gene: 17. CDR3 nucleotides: TGCAGTGCTAGAGATTCAAGCGGGAGGGCCTATCGTTTAGTCAATGAGCAGTTCTTC. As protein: CSARDSSGRAYRLVNEQFF.

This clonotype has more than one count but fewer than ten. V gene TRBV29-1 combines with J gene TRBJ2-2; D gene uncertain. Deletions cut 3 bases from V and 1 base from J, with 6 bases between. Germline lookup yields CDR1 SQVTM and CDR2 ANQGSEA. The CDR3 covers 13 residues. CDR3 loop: CSVDLLNTGELFF. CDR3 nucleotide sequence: TGCAGCGTTGATCTTCTGAACACCGGGGAGCTGTTTTTT.